This entry lists 2 T cell receptor beta chains sequenced from one sample in a study. TCRdb reanalysed the RT-PCR reads using MiXCR and keeps one entry per CDR3 protein. The sample records about 700,000 distinct CDR3 sequences, over 12% being singletons. Input material: memory CD4+ T cells from blood. The receptors originated from a female donor in good health, serving as a healthy control.

In this sample, this clonotype turned up a few times. CDR3 sequence reads: CASSPAGRGLSGYTF. The DNA for the CDR3 is TGTGCCAGCAGCCCGGCGGGCCGCGGCCTGAGTGGCTACACCTTC. The chain has TRBV7-2 and TRBJ1-2; D remains ambiguous. V lost 5 bases, J lost 7 bases, and 20 bases lay in between. Germline values: CDR1 SGHTA, CDR2 FQGNSA. The CDR3 spans 15 residues.

This clonotype was counted at least ten times. This chain uses TRBV29-1 with TRBJ2-5; 7 nucleotides align to TRBD1. The CDR3 has 12 residues. With 4 bases clipped from V and 5 bases from J, the junction kept 4 bases outside the gene matches. Germline CDR1 reads SQVTM; CDR2 reads ANQGSEA. The CDR3 DNA follows: TGCAGCGTTGCAGGACAGGTGGAGACCCAGTACTTC. Amino acid sequence: CSVAGQVETQYF.